The next 7 T cell receptor beta chains were all read from a single sample in a study of early T cells in non-severe SARS-CoV-2 infection. TCRdb analysed the 5' RACE reads with MiXCR anew, one entry per CDR3 protein. This table has under 60,000 distinct CDR3 sequences, around 9.3% appearing once. Sequencing input: whole blood. Every receptor here comes from an adult who was a healthcare worker with PCR-confirmed SARS-CoV-2 infection or an uninfected control (not recorded which).

This clonotype appeared many times. J is TRBJ2-2 and V is TRBV20-1; 7 positions agree with TRBD1. Germline trimming cut 6 bases from V and 1 base from J; bases unmatched to any gene: 2. Germline lookup yields CDR1 DFQATT and CDR2 SNEGSKA (reference sequence). CDR3 length: 13 residues. CDR3 amino acids: CSARTGNTGELFF. The CDR3 region has the DNA TGCAGTGCCCGGACAGGGAACACCGGGGAGCTGTTTTTT.

The CDR3 reads CATSGQGDYEQYF. CDR3 DNA sequence: TGTGCCACGTCGGGACAGGGGGACTACGAGCAGTACTTC. J is TRBJ2-7 and V is TRBV2, with 11 positions matching TRBD1. Trimming cost V 10 bases and J 3 bases; bases outside gene matches: 5. Germline V gene sequence: CDR1 SNHLY, CDR2 FYNNEI. This CDR3 has 13 residues.

This clonotype was seen more than once but under ten times. Here the CDR3 DNA reads TGTGCCAGCAGCCCTCGACCGGGACTACCTATCCTTAGTGCCTTCTTC. Translating it yields CASSPRPGLPILSAFF. This chain links TRBV7-3 with TRBJ2-1; 7 bases align to TRBD2. Germline CDR1 and CDR2: SGHTA and FQGTGA. The CDR3 contains 16 residues. V gave up 5 bases and J gave up 16 bases; unmatched junction bases: 23.

This clonotype came up many times. CDR3 amino acids: CATRPSSYNEQFF. In DNA, the CDR3 is TGTGCCACCCGTCCGAGCTCCTACAATGAGCAGTTCTTC. V gene TRBV6-5 combines with J gene TRBJ2-1; D is uncertain. V was shortened by 10 bases and J by 0 bases, with 10 bases between the two germline ends. There are 13 residues in the CDR3. Germline V CDR1 and CDR2: MNHEY, SVGAGI.

This clonotype occurred many times. The rearrangement links TRBV12-3 or TRBV12-4 to TRBJ1-2, with unresolved D. This CDR3 has 13 residues. The V gene lost 1 base and the J gene lost 8 bases, with 11 bases spanning the gap. CDR3 in DNA: TGTGCCAGCAGTTTAGGCGCTGGGGAAGGCTACACCTTC. Translated: CASSLGAGEGYTF.

This clonotype was seen ten or more times. The chain carries TRBV5-8 and TRBJ1-4; D unclear. CDR1 and CDR2 (germline): SGHTS, YDEGEE. The CDR3 consists of 17 residues. The V and J ends lost 0 bases and 0 bases respectively, with 12 bases between them. The CDR3 spells CASSLGEAVATNEKLFF. The CDR3 region has the DNA TGTGCCAGCAGCTTGGGGGAGGCAGTTGCAACTAATGAAAAACTGTTTTTT.

The V call is TRBV5-4, the J call TRBJ2-7; D is perhaps TRBD1 (6 bases). CDR1 is SGHNT, CDR2 YYREEE, per germline (reference sequence). The CDR3 runs 16 residues. Trimming pared 2 bases from V and 7 bases from J, leaving 22 bases between. The CDR3 region has the DNA TGTGCCAGCAGCTTTGTTACAGGGCGGCTTCAAGGTGAGCAGTACTTC. This sequence encodes CASSFVTGRLQGEQYF.